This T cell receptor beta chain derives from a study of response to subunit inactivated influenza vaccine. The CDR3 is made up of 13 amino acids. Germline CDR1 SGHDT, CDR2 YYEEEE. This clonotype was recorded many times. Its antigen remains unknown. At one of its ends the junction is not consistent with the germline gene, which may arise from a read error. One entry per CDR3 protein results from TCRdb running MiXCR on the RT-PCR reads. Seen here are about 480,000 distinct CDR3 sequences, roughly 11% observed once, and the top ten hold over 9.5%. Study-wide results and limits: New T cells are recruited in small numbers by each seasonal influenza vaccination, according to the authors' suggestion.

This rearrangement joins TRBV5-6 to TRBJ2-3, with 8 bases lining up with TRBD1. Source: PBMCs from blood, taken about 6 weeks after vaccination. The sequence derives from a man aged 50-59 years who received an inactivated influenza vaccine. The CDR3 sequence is CASSNSGTGRMIF. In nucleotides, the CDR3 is TGTGCCAGCAGTAATTCCGGGACAGGACGCATGATTTTT.